A selection of T cell receptor beta chains follows, all from one sample in a study of human T cells and chemical hapten exposure. TCRdb independently ran MiXCR on the RACE reads; one entry per CDR3 protein. The sample records about 380,000 distinct CDR3 sequences, around 5.5% being singletons. Sample: whole blood, taken in connection with sensitization to the hapten diphenylcyclopropenone (DPC). The source is a woman aged 50 to 60 with alopecia areata. Some clones in this sample may be carry-over from other donors' samples. Both conserved end residues are part of each CDR3.

j_gene | v_gene | CDR3aa
TRBJ2-7 | TRBV2 | CASSDSRFGEQYF
TRBJ2-1 | TRBV10-3 | CAISEDRDHEQFF
TRBJ1-4 | TRBV18 | CASSPRIDRGHEKLFF
TRBJ1-2 | TRBV6-2/TRBV6-3 | CASSSPGVYTF
TRBJ2-7 | TRBV5-5 | CASSLEMLSYEQYF
TRBJ2-5 | TRBV29-1 | CSTRDSYQETQYF
TRBJ2-5 | TRBV7-2 | CASSQNQGWETQYF
TRBJ1-5 | TRBV30 | CASGGDYSNQPQHF
TRBJ2-5 | TRBV9 | CASSPHPSSVGETQYF
TRBJ1-1 | TRBV5-6 | CASSLAGTGEAFF
TRBJ1-2 | TRBV3-1 | CASSRTGSYGYTF
TRBJ2-1 | TRBV25-1 | CASGGRSSYNEQFF
TRBJ2-1 | TRBV5-1 | CASSLGHLRKNEQFF
TRBJ1-1 | TRBV18 | CASSPREGSEAFF
TRBJ2-2 | TRBV9 | CASSPRTGAELFF
TRBJ2-7 | TRBV6-1 | CASSVPGIQYF
TRBJ2-1 | TRBV7-2 | CASSQGLAGEGFF
TRBJ1-5 | TRBV12-3/TRBV12-4 | CASSRTGGLQPQHF
TRBJ1-1 | TRBV6-5 | CASSSDRGPMGATEAFF
TRBJ2-3 | TRBV20-1 | CSANLNADTQYF
TRBJ1-1 | TRBV28 | CASSFLTARVTEAFF
TRBJ2-1 | TRBV5-6 | CASSSLAGRTLYTYNEQFF
TRBJ2-4 | TRBV4-3 | CASSQEQDVKNIQYF